This T cell receptor (beta chain) was obtained from a study of PD-1 blockade in classical Hodgkin lymphoma. Time point defined: cycle 4 day 1 (C4D1), after less than seven weeks of nivolumab. All patients experienced relapse after autologous stem cell transplantation, and brentuximab vedotin exposure was variable. Magnetic negative selection was used to purify CD4+ T cells from PBMCs that had been thawed. Method: immunoSEQ multiplex PCR; TCRdb's copy keeps in-frame clones and lacks some. The sample holds 20,000 to 25,000 clones, approximately 65% seen once. Sequencing used CD4+ T cells from blood, obtained before the fourth cycle of nivolumab. The sequence derives from a human donor with classical Hodgkin lymphoma.

The CDR3 here is CASSSLIAGEGEQYF. The CDR3, as DNA: TGTGCCAGTAGTTCGTTAATAGCGGGGGAAGGCGAGCAGTACTTC. The chain has TRBV19 and TRBJ2-7, with 9 bases matching TRBD2. From germline, CDR1 is LNHDA and CDR2 SQIVND (reference sequence). The J segment lost 6 bases and the V segment lost 5 bases, leaving 11 bases of the junction unmatched. The CDR3 covers 15 residues.